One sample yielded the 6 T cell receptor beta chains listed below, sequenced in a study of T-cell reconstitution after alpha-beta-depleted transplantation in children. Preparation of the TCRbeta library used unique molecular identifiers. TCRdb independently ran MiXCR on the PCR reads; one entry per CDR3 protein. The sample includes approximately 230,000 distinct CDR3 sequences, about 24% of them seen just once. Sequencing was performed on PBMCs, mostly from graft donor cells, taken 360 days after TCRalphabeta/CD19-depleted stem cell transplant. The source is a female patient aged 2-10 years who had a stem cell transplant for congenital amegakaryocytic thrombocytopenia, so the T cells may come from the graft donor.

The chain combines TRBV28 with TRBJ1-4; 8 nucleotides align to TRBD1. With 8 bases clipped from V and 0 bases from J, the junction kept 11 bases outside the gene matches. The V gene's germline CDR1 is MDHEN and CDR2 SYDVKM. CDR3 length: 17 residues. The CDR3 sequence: CASGGDRRIATNEKLFF. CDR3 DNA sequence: TGTGCCAGCGGTGGGGACAGGAGGATTGCAACTAATGAAAAACTGTTTTTT.

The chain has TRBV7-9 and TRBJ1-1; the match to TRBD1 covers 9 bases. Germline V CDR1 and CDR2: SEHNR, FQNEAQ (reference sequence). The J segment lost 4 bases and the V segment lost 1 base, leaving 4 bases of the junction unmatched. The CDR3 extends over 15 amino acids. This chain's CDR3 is CASSLEGQGATEAFF. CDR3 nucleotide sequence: TGTGCCAGCAGCTTAGAGGGACAGGGTGCCACTGAAGCTTTCTTT.

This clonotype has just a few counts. DNA of the CDR3: TGCGCCAGCAGCCATTATATCGTCCGGGGGAGCTGGGAGCAGTACTTC. Translated: CASSHYIVRGSWEQYF. V gene TRBV4-1 combines with J gene TRBJ2-7; maybe TRBD2 (6 bases). Germline values: CDR1 MGHRA, CDR2 YSYEKL. This CDR3 is 16 amino acids long. The V end was cut by 3 bases, the J end by 7 bases, with 22 bases between.

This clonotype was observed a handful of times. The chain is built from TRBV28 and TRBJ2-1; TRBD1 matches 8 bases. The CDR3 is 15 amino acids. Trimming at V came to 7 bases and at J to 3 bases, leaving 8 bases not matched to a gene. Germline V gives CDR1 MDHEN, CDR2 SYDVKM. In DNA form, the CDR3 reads TGTGCCAGCAAATGGGGGGACAGGAACTACAATGAGCAGTTCTTC. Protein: CASKWGDRNYNEQFF.

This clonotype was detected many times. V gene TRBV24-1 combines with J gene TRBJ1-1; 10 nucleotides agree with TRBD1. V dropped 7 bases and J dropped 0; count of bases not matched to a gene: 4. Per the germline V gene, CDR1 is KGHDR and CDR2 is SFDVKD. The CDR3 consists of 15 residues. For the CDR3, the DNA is TGTGCCACCAGGGACAGGGGGATCCTGAACACTGAAGCTTTCTTT. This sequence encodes CATRDRGILNTEAFF.

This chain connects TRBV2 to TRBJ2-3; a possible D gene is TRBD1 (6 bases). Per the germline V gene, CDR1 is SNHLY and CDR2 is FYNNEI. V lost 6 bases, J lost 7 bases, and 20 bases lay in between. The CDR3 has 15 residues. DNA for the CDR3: TGTGCCAGCAGCCCGGACAGCGACGCCTTGTATACGCAGTATTTT. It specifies CASSPDSDALYTQYF.